The 24 T cell receptor beta chains below were found in one sample sequenced in a study of blood T cell repertoires in COVID-19. Clones were sequenced by immunoSEQ multiplex PCR, and TCRdb holds only the in-frame ones, with some missing. The sample contains about 250,000 clones, around 82% of which appear only once. The sequencing sample was made of peripheral blood. Every receptor here comes from an elderly woman with active or convalescent COVID-19.

This chain connects TRBV5-4 to TRBJ1-2; no reliable D call. CDR1 and CDR2 from the germline V gene are SGHNT and YYREEE (reference sequence). The ends were cut back, 3 bases at V and 10 bases at J, with 22 bases in the middle. This CDR3 comprises 15 residues. In nucleotides, the CDR3 is TGTGCCAGCAGCTCAGGAGATCGGAGAGGGTCGGACTACACCTTC. It codes for CASSSGDRRGSDYTF.

The chain carries TRBV28 and TRBJ1-6; a possible D gene is TRBD1 (5 bases). Trimming took off 3 bases at V and 6 bases at J, with 12 bases between the two ends. CDR1 is MDHEN, CDR2 SYDVKM, per germline. The CDR3 totals 15 residues. The CDR3 DNA is TGTGCCAGCAGTTTCATCAGACAGTTTAATTCACCCCTCCACTTT. Its translation: CASSFIRQFNSPLHF.

The gene calls are TRBV6-5 and TRBJ1-4; D is undetermined. The CDR3 has 14 amino acids. Trimming removed 5 bases from V and 8 bases from J, with 15 bases in between. The germline gives CDR1 MNHEY, CDR2 SVGAGI. CDR3 in DNA: TGTGCCAGCAGTCTGAGGTCCTTTGGGGAAAAACTGTTTTTT. Protein product: CASSLRSFGEKLFF.

This clone was counted between two and nine times. The rearrangement joins TRBV18 to TRBJ2-3; D is ambiguous. This CDR3 is 13 amino acids long. Germline V gene sequence: CDR1 KGHSH, CDR2 LQKENI. Between the trimmed V and J ends, which lost 3 bases and 2 bases, there was a span of 6 bases. CDR3 sequence: CASSPSLTDTQYF. For the CDR3, the DNA is TGTGCCAGCTCACCCTCCCTCACAGATACGCAGTATTTT.

The CDR3 DNA reads as TGTGCCAGCAGAACCGGGACAGGGCCCTACGAGCAGTACTTC. Its translation: CASRTGTGPYEQYF. The rearrangement uses TRBV27 and TRBJ2-7; TRBD1 agrees at 9 bases. The CDR3 consists of 14 residues. The V segment lost 6 bases and the J segment 2 bases; nucleotides outside the gene matches: 5. The germline V gene encodes CDR1 MNHEY and CDR2 SMNVEV (reference sequence).

The rearrangement uses TRBV30 and TRBJ1-1; D unclear. Per germline, CDR1 GTSNPN and CDR2 SVGIG (reference sequence). V was cut by 2 bases and J by 0 bases, with 10 bases left in between. The CDR3 runs to 14 residues. CDR3 amino acids: CAWSYSDMNTEAFF. Here the CDR3 DNA reads TGTGCCTGGAGTTACAGTGACATGAACACTGAAGCTTTCTTT.

This clone came up once. Distinct nucleotide sequences in the sample also encode this CDR3. This rearrangement joins TRBV28 to TRBJ1-2; TRBD1 aligns across 8 bases. Trimming at V came to 4 bases and at J to 3 bases, leaving 4 bases not matched to a gene. The CDR3 consists of 14 residues. Germline V gives CDR1 MDHEN, CDR2 SYDVKM. CDR3 loop: CASSSGQGDYGYTF. CDR3 bases: TGTGCCAGCAGTTCAGGACAGGGCGACTATGGCTACACCTTC.

The chain joins TRBV19 to TRBJ2-7, with D possibly matching TRBD1 (6 bases). The CDR3 runs 11 residues. Per germline, CDR1 LNHDA and CDR2 SQIVND (reference sequence). V was clipped by 8 bases and J by 3 bases, with 8 bases between them. The CDR3 loop is CASGQLYEQYF. In DNA, the CDR3 is TGTGCCAGTGGACAGCTCTACGAGCAGTACTTC.

The chain carries TRBV27 and TRBJ1-1, with 11 bases that match TRBD1. CDR3 length: 15 residues. Looked up from germline, CDR1 is MNHEY and CDR2 is SMNVEV (reference sequence). V dropped 5 bases and J dropped 11; count of bases not matched to a gene: 13. The CDR3 reads CASSPLGTGGDGAFF. The CDR3, as DNA: TGTGCCAGCAGTCCCCTAGGGACAGGGGGAGATGGGGCTTTCTTT.

The chain uses TRBV2 and TRBJ2-7; 9 bases map to TRBD2. The V gene's germline CDR1 is SNHLY and CDR2 FYNNEI. The CDR3 extends over 13 amino acids. Trimming cost V 8 bases and J 2 bases; bases outside gene matches: 4. The CDR3 DNA follows: TGTGCCAGCTTAGCGGGAGAGGCCTACGAGCAGTACTTC. It is translated as CASLAGEAYEQYF.

The chain couples TRBV5-6 to TRBJ1-2, with 9 bases lining up with TRBD1. Trimming removed 2 bases from V and 4 bases from J; junction bases left unmatched: 6. The CDR3 length is 15 residues. The germline CDR1 and CDR2 sequences are SGHDT and YYEEEE. CDR3 in amino acids: CASSFDRGVGYGYTF. Written as DNA, the CDR3 is TGTGCCAGCAGCTTCGACAGGGGGGTTGGCTATGGCTACACCTTC.

The chain employs TRBV19 and TRBJ2-7; a possible D gene is TRBD1 (5 bases). CDR1 and CDR2 (germline): LNHDA, SQIVND (reference sequence). This CDR3 comprises 15 residues. Between the trimmed V and J ends, which lost 6 bases and 6 bases, there was a span of 21 bases. Here the CDR3 reads CASSRSGQGIIEQYF. The DNA for the CDR3 is TGTGCCAGTAGCCGGTCCGGGCAGGGAATTATCGAGCAGTACTTC.

The chain couples TRBV27 to TRBJ1-2, with 10 nucleotides matching TRBD1. CDR3 size: 14 residues. V lost 6 bases, J lost 3 bases, and 4 bases stayed unmatched. The germline CDR1 and CDR2 sequences are MNHEY and SMNVEV (reference sequence). The chain's CDR3 is CASRRTGGYYGYTF. The CDR3 nucleotides are TGTGCCAGCAGAAGGACAGGGGGGTACTATGGCTACACCTTC.

This chain uses TRBV18 with TRBJ1-2; D gene unclear. CDR3 length: 14 residues. V dropped 2 bases and J dropped 6 bases, with 13 bases sitting between them. Germline CDR1 and CDR2: KGHSH and LQKENI. CDR3 coding DNA: TGTGCCAGCTCACCAGGGGAGGGCTTAAATGGCTACACCTTC. Its translation: CASSPGEGLNGYTF.

The rearrangement links TRBV5-1 to TRBJ2-7; 7 nucleotides match TRBD1. This CDR3 comprises 15 residues. CDR1 SGHRS and CDR2 YFSETQ come from the germline V gene. The junction had 6 bases not matched to a gene; V was cut back by 1 base and J by 2 bases. In DNA form, the CDR3 reads TGCGCCAGCAGCTTGACTGGGACAGATACCTACGAGCAGTACTTC. This translates into CASSLTGTDTYEQYF.

The CDR3 here is CASTERTGGVYEQYF. The CDR3, as DNA: TGTGCCAGCACCGAGAGGACAGGGGGCGTCTACGAGCAGTACTTC. The rearrangement links TRBV2 to TRBJ2-7; 11 nucleotides match TRBD1. The germline gives CDR1 SNHLY, CDR2 FYNNEI. This CDR3 comprises 15 residues. Trimming at V came to 7 bases and at J to 3 bases, leaving 8 bases not matched to a gene.

The chain has TRBV15 and TRBJ2-7; tentatively, D is TRBD1 (5 bases). V gave up 0 bases and J gave up 3 bases, with 12 bases separating them. The germline CDR1 and CDR2 sequences are LNHNV and YYDKDF (reference sequence). This CDR3 region has 15 residues. CDR3 DNA: TGTGCCACCAGCAGAGATAGGACAAGGGGCTACGAGCAGTACTTC. This translates into CATSRDRTRGYEQYF.

As for this clone: Other nucleotide sequences from this sample produce the same CDR3. The V and J genes are TRBV24-1 and TRBJ2-2, with TRBD2 matching over 10 bases. Losses at the gene ends were 5 bases for V and 1 base for J; bases not matched to a gene: 0. CDR1 is KGHDR, CDR2 SFDVKD, per germline. The CDR3 runs 15 residues. DNA for the CDR3: TGTGCCACCAGTGGACTAGCGGGGAACACCGGGGAGCTGTTTTTT. Its translation: CATSGLAGNTGELFF.

A single count supports this clone. The chain recombines TRBV6-2 or TRBV6-3 with TRBJ2-2; TRBD2 matches 11 bases. After removal of 5 bases from V and 5 bases from J, the junction contained 7 bases not matched to a gene. This CDR3 is 16 amino acids long. Germline V lookup: CDR1 MNHEY, CDR2 SVGEGT. The CDR3 DNA is TGTGCCAGCAGTCTACAACTAGCGGGAGTTACCGGGGAGCTGTTTTTT. Its translation is CASSLQLAGVTGELFF.

This clone was recorded only once. The chain links TRBV9 to TRBJ2-7, with TRBD2 matching over 11 bases. Germline V gives CDR1 SGDLS, CDR2 YYNGEE. V was clipped by 0 bases and J by 2 bases; unmatched bases: 13. The CDR3 runs 19 residues. For the CDR3, the DNA is TGTGCCAGCAGCGTAGGGGCGGCTAGCGGGAGGACTCCCCCCTACGAGCAGTACTTC. It yields the protein CASSVGAASGRTPPYEQYF.

V and J are TRBV18 and TRBJ1-3, with D perhaps TRBD1 (6 bases). Germline assignment: CDR1 KGHSH and CDR2 LQKENI. Trimming removed 8 bases at V and 3 bases at J, with 14 bases between. The CDR3 covers 14 residues. CDR3 in amino acids: CASQGQTHGNTIYF. The CDR3 DNA is TGTGCCAGCCAGGGACAAACCCATGGAAACACCATATATTTT.

This rearrangement joins TRBV25-1 to TRBJ2-5; 7 positions match TRBD2. CDR1 and CDR2 (germline): MGHDK, SYGVNS. The CDR3 totals 14 residues. V dropped 3 bases and J dropped 5; count of bases not matched to a gene: 6. The CDR3 sequence is CASSDSGRTETQYF. The CDR3 nucleotides read TGTGCCAGCAGTGATAGCGGGCGGACGGAGACCCAGTACTTC.

This clone has only a few counts. The rearrangement uses TRBV10-3 and TRBJ2-7; 7 nucleotides align to TRBD1. There are 13 residues in the CDR3. In germline, CDR1 is ENHRY, CDR2 SYGVKD. V shed 6 bases, J shed 3 bases, and the junction held 5 bases outside the gene matches. CDR3 nucleotide sequence: TGTGCCATCAGAGGACGGGACAGCTACGAGCAGTACTTC. Translation gives CAIRGRDSYEQYF.

The V gene is TRBV2, the J gene TRBJ2-7, with 7 nucleotides matching TRBD2. The germline V gene encodes CDR1 SNHLY and CDR2 FYNNEI. The CDR3 spans 14 residues. V dropped 3 bases and J dropped 3; count of bases not matched to a gene: 5. The CDR3 loop is CASSEETSVYEQYF. CDR3 nucleotide sequence: TGTGCCAGCAGTGAGGAAACTAGCGTCTACGAGCAGTACTTC.